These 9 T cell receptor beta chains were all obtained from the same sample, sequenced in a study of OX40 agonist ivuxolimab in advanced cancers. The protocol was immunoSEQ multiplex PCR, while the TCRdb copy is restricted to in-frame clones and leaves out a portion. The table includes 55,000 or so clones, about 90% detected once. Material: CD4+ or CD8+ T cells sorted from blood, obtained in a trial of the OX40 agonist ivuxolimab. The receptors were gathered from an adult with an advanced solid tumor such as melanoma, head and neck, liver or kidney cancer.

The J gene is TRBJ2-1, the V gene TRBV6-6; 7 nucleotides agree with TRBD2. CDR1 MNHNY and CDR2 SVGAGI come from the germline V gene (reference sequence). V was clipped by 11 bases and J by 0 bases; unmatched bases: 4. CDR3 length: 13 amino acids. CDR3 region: CAGLEYSYNEQFF. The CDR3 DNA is TGTGCCGGACTAGAGTACTCCTACAATGAGCAGTTCTTC.

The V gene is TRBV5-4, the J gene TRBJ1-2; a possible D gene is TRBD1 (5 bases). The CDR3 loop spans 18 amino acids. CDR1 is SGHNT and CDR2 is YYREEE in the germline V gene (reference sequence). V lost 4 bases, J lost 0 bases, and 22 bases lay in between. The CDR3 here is CASSQVLWDGTTNYGYTF. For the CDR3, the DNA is TGTGCCAGCAGCCAAGTGCTCTGGGACGGAACTACTAACTATGGCTACACCTTC. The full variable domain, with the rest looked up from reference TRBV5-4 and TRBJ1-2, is ETGVTQSPTHLIKTRGQQVTLRCSSQSGHNTVSWYQQALGQGPQFIFQYYREEENGRGNFPPRFSGLQFPNYSSELNVNALELDDSALYLCASSQVLWDGTTNYGYTFGSGTRLTVV.

This CDR3 is CASSSLGTGISPLHF. The CDR3 nucleotides read TGTGCCAGCAGTTCCCTCGGGACAGGGATTTCACCCCTCCACTTT. The V and J genes are TRBV28 and TRBJ1-6, with TRBD1 matching over 9 bases. Germline V gives CDR1 MDHEN, CDR2 SYDVKM. The V gene end was trimmed by 4 bases and the J gene end by 9 bases; junction bases not matched to a gene: 7. The CDR3 runs to 15 residues. The entire variable domain, with the rest obtained from reference TRBV28 and TRBJ1-6, is as follows: DVKVTQSSRYLVKRTGEKVFLECVQDMDHENMFWYRQDPGLGLRLIYFSYDVKMKEKGDIPEGYSVSREKKERFSLILESASTNQTSMYLCASSSLGTGISPLHFGNGTRLTVT.

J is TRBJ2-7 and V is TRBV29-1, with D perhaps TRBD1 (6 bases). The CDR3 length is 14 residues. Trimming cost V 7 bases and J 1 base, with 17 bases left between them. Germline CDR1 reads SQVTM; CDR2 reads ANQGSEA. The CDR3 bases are TGCAGCGCGGCACAGGGATACACTTCCTACGAGCAGTACTTC. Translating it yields CSAAQGYTSYEQYF.

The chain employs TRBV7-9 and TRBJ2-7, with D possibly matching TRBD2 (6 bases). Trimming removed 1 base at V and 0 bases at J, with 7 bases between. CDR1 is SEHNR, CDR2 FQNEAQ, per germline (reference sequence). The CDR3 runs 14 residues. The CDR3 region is CASSLEEGSYEQYF. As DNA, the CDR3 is TGTGCCAGCAGCTTAGAGGAGGGCTCCTACGAGCAGTACTTC.

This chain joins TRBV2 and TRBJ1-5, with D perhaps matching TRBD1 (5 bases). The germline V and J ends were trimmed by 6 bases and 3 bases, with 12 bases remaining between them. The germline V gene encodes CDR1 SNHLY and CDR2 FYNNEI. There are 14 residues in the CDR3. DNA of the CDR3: TGTGCCAGCAGCCACAGGAGGGACAATCAGCCCCAGCATTTT. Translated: CASSHRRDNQPQHF.

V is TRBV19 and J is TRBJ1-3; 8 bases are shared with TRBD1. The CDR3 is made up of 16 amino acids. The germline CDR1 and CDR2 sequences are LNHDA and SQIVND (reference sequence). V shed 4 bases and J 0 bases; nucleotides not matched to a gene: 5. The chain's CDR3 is CASSKDRGISGNTIYF. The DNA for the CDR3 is TGTGCCAGTAGTAAAGACAGGGGAATCTCTGGAAACACCATATATTTT.

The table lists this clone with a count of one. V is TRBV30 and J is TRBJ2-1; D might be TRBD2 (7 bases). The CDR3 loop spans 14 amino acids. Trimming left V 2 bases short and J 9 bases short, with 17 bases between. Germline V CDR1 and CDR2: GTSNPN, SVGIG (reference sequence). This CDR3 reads CAWSIGGLIVEQFF. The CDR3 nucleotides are TGTGCCTGGAGTATCGGGGGGCTGATAGTTGAGCAGTTCTTC.

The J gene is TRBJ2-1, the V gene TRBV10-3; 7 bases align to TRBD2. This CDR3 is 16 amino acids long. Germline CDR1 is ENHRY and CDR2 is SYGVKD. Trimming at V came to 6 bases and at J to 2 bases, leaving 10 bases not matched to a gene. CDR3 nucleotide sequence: TGTGCCATCAGCCCCCGGGGGGAACCCGCCTACAATGAGCAGTTCTTC. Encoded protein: CAISPRGEPAYNEQFF.